The entry below gives a single T cell receptor (beta chain) sequence along with its context. The antigen remains undetermined. The V end lost 6 bases, the J end lost 6 bases, and 15 bases lay between the germline ends. The germline V gene encodes CDR1 MNHEY and CDR2 SVGEGT. This CDR3 comprises 14 residues. The data were obtained in a study of T cells in Graves' hyperthyroidism and ophthalmopathy. Researchers took RNA transcripts and amplified the TCR beta CDR3 regions from them. Carried out on the TCR CDR3, a first-round RT-PCR used the HTBI primer set. TCRdb itself ran the multiplex PCR reads through MiXCR, one entry per CDR3 protein. This table holds nearly 600,000 distinct CDR3 sequences, 11% to 15% found once. Study results and limitations: Clonotypes that were expanded in thyroid above 0.001 mostly appeared in blood too. Ophthalmopathy cases were set apart from stable hyperthyroidism by a 13 V-J model.

Input material: blood. The receptor was derived from a woman aged 25 to 39 with Graves' hyperthyroidism that later progressed to Graves' ophthalmopathy. The chain is built from TRBV6-2 or TRBV6-3 and TRBJ1-5; TRBD1 might be the D (6 bases). The CDR3 sequence: CASRIDTGPQPQHF. The DNA of the CDR3 is TGTGCCAGCAGAATAGATACAGGGCCTCAGCCCCAGCATTTT.